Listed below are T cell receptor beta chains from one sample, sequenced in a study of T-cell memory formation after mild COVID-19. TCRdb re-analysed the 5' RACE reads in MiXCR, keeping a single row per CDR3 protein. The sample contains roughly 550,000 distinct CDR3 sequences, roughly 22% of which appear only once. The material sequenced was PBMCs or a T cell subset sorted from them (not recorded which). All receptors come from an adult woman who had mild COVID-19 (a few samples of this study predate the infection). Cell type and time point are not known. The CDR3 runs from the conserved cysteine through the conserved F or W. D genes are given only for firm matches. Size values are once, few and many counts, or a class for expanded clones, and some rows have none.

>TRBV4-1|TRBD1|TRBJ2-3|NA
CASSLTPGQRAGTQYF
TGCGCCAGCAGCCTTACCCCGGGACAGAGAGCAGGGACGCAGTATTTT
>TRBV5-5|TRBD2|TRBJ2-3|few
CASSLWRGDTDTQYF
TGTGCCAGCAGCTTGTGGCGGGGGGACACAGATACGCAGTATTTT
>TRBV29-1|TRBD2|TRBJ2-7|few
CSVAGTTREQYF
TGCAGCGTCGCAGGGACTACCCGCGAGCAGTACTTC
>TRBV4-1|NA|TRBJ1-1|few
CASSQDGGREAFF
TGCGCCAGCAGCCAAGATGGGGGGAGAGAAGCTTTCTTT
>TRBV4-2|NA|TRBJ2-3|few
CASSQEVFRSTDTQYF
TGTGCCAGCAGCCAAGAGGTGTTCAGAAGCACAGATACGCAGTATTTT
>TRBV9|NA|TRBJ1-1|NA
CASSVVGGWNTEAFF
TGTGCCAGCAGCGTAGTTGGCGGATGGAACACTGAAGCTTTCTTT
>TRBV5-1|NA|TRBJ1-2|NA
CASSLPPSF
TGCGCCAGCAGCTTGCCACCGTCCTTC
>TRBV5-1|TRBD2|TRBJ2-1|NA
CASSSGTSGRNNEQFF
TGCGCCAGCAGCTCAGGGACTAGCGGGAGGAACAATGAGCAGTTCTTC
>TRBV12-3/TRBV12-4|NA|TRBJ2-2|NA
CASELRGMAGELFF
TGTGCCAGCGAATTGAGAGGGATGGCCGGGGAGCTGTTTTTT
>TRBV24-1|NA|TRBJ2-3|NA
CATSDFGPQGGSTDTQYF
TGTGCCACCAGTGATTTCGGGCCCCAGGGAGGTTCCACAGATACGCAGTATTTT
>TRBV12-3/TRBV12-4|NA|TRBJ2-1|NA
CASSPRYEQFF
TGTGCCAGCAGTCCGAGGTATGAGCAGTTCTTC
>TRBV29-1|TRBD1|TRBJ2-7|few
CSVGWDSYEQYF
TGCAGCGTTGGGTGGGACAGCTACGAGCAGTACTTC
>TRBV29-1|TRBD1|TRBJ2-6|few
CSVVRQGASGANVLTF
TGCAGCGTTGTTCGTCAGGGGGCTTCGGGGGCCAACGTCCTGACTTTC
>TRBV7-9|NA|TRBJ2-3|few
CASSIRFGSRVDTQYF
TGTGCCAGCAGCATTCGCTTCGGGTCCCGGGTGGATACGCAGTATTTT
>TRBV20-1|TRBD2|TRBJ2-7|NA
CSARDRMSGNSYEQYF
TGCAGTGCTAGAGATAGAATGAGCGGGAACAGCTACGAGCAGTACTTC